These T cell receptor beta chains were read from a single sample in a study of cytomegalovirus exposure and HLA in healthy donors. TCRdb's table, derived via immunoSEQ multiplex PCR, lists solely in-frame clones and lacks some. This sample yields fewer than 90,000 clones, of which around 74% are seen a single time; about 9.4% belongs to the top ten. The sequenced sample consisted of PBMCs. The receptors shown here come from a man younger than 45 in good health and CMV-seropositive. The CDR3 runs from the conserved cysteine through the conserved F or W. The D gene is left open where the match is weak. Clone size is shown for a subset of rows, as once, few, many or a class of expanded clone.

clone size	D gene	J gene	V gene	CDR3 DNA	CDR3 protein
-	-	TRBJ2-3	TRBV19	TGTGCCAGCCTCGGGGTTAACACAGATACGCAGTATTTT	CASLGVNTDTQYF
-	-	TRBJ1-2	TRBV19	TGTGCCAGTAGTATCTCAGGTCCGAACTATGGCTACACCTTC	CASSISGPNYGYTF
-	-	TRBJ2-7	TRBV5-1	TGCGCCAGCAGCTTAGTCGGGGACGAGCAGTACTTC	CASSLVGDEQYF
-	-	TRBJ1-3	TRBV19	TGTGCCAGTAGTATAACCCCAAGACAGACTGGAAACACCATATATTTT	CASSITPRQTGNTIYF
-	-	TRBJ2-3	TRBV19	TGTGCCAGTAGTATTTCAGTGTTAAGCACAGATACGCAGTATTTT	CASSISVLSTDTQYF
-	TRBD2	TRBJ2-1	TRBV19	TGTGCCAGTAGTAGTGGACTAGCGGGGGGGTGGTCCTACAATGAGCAGTTCTTC	CASSSGLAGGWSYNEQFF
-	-	TRBJ1-4	TRBV11-2	TGTGCCAGCAGCTTACCGGAATTTACAGGGTCAGAAAAACTGTTTTTT	CASSLPEFTGSEKLFF
-	-	TRBJ2-3	TRBV6-6	TGTGCCAGCAGCGTACAGGGAGGGTTAACAGATACGCAGTATTTT	CASSVQGGLTDTQYF
few	-	TRBJ2-2	TRBV19	TGTGCCAGTAGTATCTTTACCGGGGAGCTGTTTTTT	CASSIFTGELFF
-	TRBD1	TRBJ1-2	TRBV5-4	TGTGCCAGCAGCCTCCAGGGGGCGCCCCCCAGCTACACCTTC	CASSLQGAPPSYTF
-	-	TRBJ1-5	TRBV10-3	TGTGCCATCAGTGAGTTCGAGGAGTGGCCCCAGCATTTT	CAISEFEEWPQHF
-	-	TRBJ2-5	TRBV19	TGTGCCAGTAGTATTATGGGGGGGGCCGGAGAGACCCAGTACTTC	CASSIMGGAGETQYF
-	-	TRBJ2-3	TRBV6-1	TGTGCCAGCAGCAGGACTGCTAGCACAGATACGCAGTATTTT	CASSRTASTDTQYF
once	-	TRBJ1-2	TRBV5-8	TGTGCCAGCAGCTTCGGGGCTAACTATGGCTACACCTTC	CASSFGANYGYTF
-	-	TRBJ2-3	TRBV7-9	TGTTCCAGCAGCTTAGGTTACGGACAGAGCACAGATACGCAGTATTTT	CSSSLGYGQSTDTQYF
-	-	TRBJ1-3	TRBV12-5	TGTGCTAGTGGTTTGGGGACAGTCGGTGGAAACACCATATATTTT	CASGLGTVGGNTIYF
-	-	TRBJ1-6	TRBV27	TGTGCCAGCAGTTCACAGTCGCCAAGGATGTTGCCCCTCCACTTT	CASSSQSPRMLPLHF
-	TRBD1	TRBJ1-1	TRBV23-1	TGCGCCAGCAGTCAATCGGGACAGGGACCCGCCGCGGCTTTCTTT	CASSQSGQGPAAAFF
-	TRBD1	TRBJ2-7	TRBV30	TGTGCCTGGAGGAAGACAGGGATCTACGAGCAGTACTTC	CAWRKTGIYEQYF
-	TRBD1	TRBJ2-3	TRBV5-1	TGCGCCAGCAGCAACGGACAGGGGCTCACAGATACGCAGTATTTT	CASSNGQGLTDTQYF
-	-	TRBJ1-6	TRBV11-3	TGTGCCAGCAGCTTCTGGGACTTTTGGAGGGGAGGTCGTAATTCACCCCTCCACTTT	CASSFWDFWRGGRNSPLHF
-	-	TRBJ2-1	TRBV5-6	TGTGCCAGCAGCTTGAAGGGACACGGTGCTACCAATGAGCAGTTCTTC	CASSLKGHGATNEQFF
-	-	TRBJ2-3	TRBV30	TGTGCCTGGGGCGGCGGGGCGGCGAGCACAGATACGCAGTATTTT	CAWGGGAASTDTQYF
-	-	TRBJ2-3	TRBV30	TGTGCCTGGAGTGTGACAGGAGGCACAGATACGCAGTATTTT	CAWSVTGGTDTQYF
-	-	TRBJ1-1	TRBV11-2	TGTGCCAGCAGCTTGCGGGGTGTTGACACTGAAGCTTTCTTT	CASSLRGVDTEAFF
-	-	TRBJ1-2	TRBV28	TGTGCATCGGGTTCTAACTATGGCTACACCTTC	CASGSNYGYTF
-	TRBD2	TRBJ2-3	TRBV5-4	TGTGCCAGCAGCTTGGTCGGGGGGGCCCAAGATACGCAGTATTTT	CASSLVGGAQDTQYF
-	TRBD1	TRBJ2-1	TRBV25-1	TGTGCCAGCAGTGCTGCTCAGGGACAGGTTAACTACAATGAGCAGTTCTTC	CASSAAQGQVNYNEQFF
once	-	TRBJ2-5	TRBV15	TGTGCCACCAGCAGAGGTTTGTTGGGAGGCTCCCAAGAGACCCAGTACTTC	CATSRGLLGGSQETQYF
-	-	TRBJ2-7	TRBV30	TGTGCCTGCGGCCCTGCGGCGCACGAGCAGTACTTC	CACGPAAHEQYF
-	TRBD1	TRBJ1-2	TRBV5-1	TGCGCCAGCAGCTTAGACCCAGGGGGCTTTGGCTACACCTTC	CASSLDPGGFGYTF
-	-	TRBJ2-7	TRBV11-2	TGTGCCAGCAGCTTAGATGTCCGGGAGCAGTACTTC	CASSLDVREQYF
few	-	TRBJ1-4	TRBV5-6	TGTGCCAGCAGCTTTGAAAGGGGGAATGAAAAACTGTTTTTT	CASSFERGNEKLFF
-	-	TRBJ1-5	TRBV10-2	TGCGCCAGCCGGGCAGCCTCGGGACATCCTGGGGATCAGCCCCAGCATTTT	CASRAASGHPGDQPQHF
-	TRBD2	TRBJ2-7	TRBV9	TGTGCCAGCAGCGTAGGGGGGGGAGTCCCCTACGAACAGTACTTC	CASSVGGGVPYEQYF
-	TRBD1	TRBJ1-5	TRBV28	TGTGCCAGCAGACCCGGGACAGGGGGGAGGGCGCCCCAGCATTTT	CASRPGTGGRAPQHF
-	-	TRBJ1-1	TRBV6-5	TGTGCCAGCAGCTTACAGGGGAACACTGAAGCTTTCTTT	CASSLQGNTEAFF
few	TRBD1	TRBJ2-7	TRBV5-6	TGTGCCAGCAGCCCGGGACAGGGGTGGGACGAGCAGTACTTC	CASSPGQGWDEQYF
-	TRBD1	TRBJ1-5	TRBV5-1	TGCGCCAGCAGCTTGGGGGGACAGCAAAATCAGCCCCAGCATTTT	CASSLGGQQNQPQHF
-	TRBD2	TRBJ2-5	TRBV5-6	TGTGCCAGCAGCGGGAGACTAGCGGGGGGGACGATAGAGACCCAGTACTTC	CASSGRLAGGTIETQYF
-	TRBD1	TRBJ1-4	TRBV6-5	TGTGCCAGCTTAATTCAGGGGGCTGGGGAAAAACTGTTTTTT	CASLIQGAGEKLFF
-	-	TRBJ2-3	TRBV5-1	TGCGCCAGCAGCCCCGGGCGGGGTTCCGATACGCAGTATTTT	CASSPGRGSDTQYF
-	TRBD1	TRBJ1-3	TRBV7-2	TGTGCCAGCAGCCAATCATTCGCCACAGGGGACTCTGGAAACACCATATATTTT	CASSQSFATGDSGNTIYF
-	-	TRBJ2-2	TRBV6-5	TGTGCCAGCAGTACAGACAACCTTAACACCGGGGAGCTGTTTTTT	CASSTDNLNTGELFF
-	TRBD1	TRBJ2-5	TRBV7-8	TGTGCCAGCACCATGTTCGGGACAGGGTCCCAAGAGACCCAGTACTTC	CASTMFGTGSQETQYF
-	-	TRBJ2-5	TRBV29-1	TGCAGCGTCCCCCTGCAGGGTCCCCAAGAGACCCAGTACTTC	CSVPLQGPQETQYF
-	-	TRBJ2-3	TRBV21-1	TGTGCCAGCACCAATGGGACTAGCGGGGGGACGCTTACATATAGCACAGATACGCAGTATTTT	CASTNGTSGGTLTYSTDTQYF
-	-	TRBJ2-2	TRBV5-4	TGTGCCAGCAGCTTATCAGGGGTGAACACCGGGGAGCTGTTTTTT	CASSLSGVNTGELFF
-	TRBD2	TRBJ2-1	TRBV15	TGTGCCACCAGCAGAGAGATTAGCGGGGGGGCGGTTGAGCAGTTCTTC	CATSREISGGAVEQFF
-	-	TRBJ1-1	TRBV7-9	TGTGCCAGCAACTTTGAAGGAGGGAACACTGAAGCTTTCTTT	CASNFEGGNTEAFF
-	-	TRBJ1-4	TRBV5-1	TGCGCCAGCAGCTTGGACAGGGTTGATGAAAAACTGTTTTTT	CASSLDRVDEKLFF
-	-	TRBJ1-5	TRBV5-3	TGTGCCAGAAGCTTGACCCGCGTGGTGGCGGGCGGGCAGCCCCAGCATTTT	CARSLTRVVAGGQPQHF
-	-	TRBJ1-1	TRBV25-1	TGTGCCAGCACCCCCCATGATGGGCAGTTCGGTGACACTGAAGCTTTCTTT	CASTPHDGQFGDTEAFF
-	TRBD1	TRBJ1-2	TRBV10-3	TGTGCCATCAGTGAGTACGAGCACCCCGGGACAGTAAATGGCTACACCTTC	CAISEYEHPGTVNGYTF
-	TRBD2	TRBJ2-3	TRBV7-2	TGTGCCAGCAGCTTAGCTAGCGGGGGGTCAGATACGCAGTATTTT	CASSLASGGSDTQYF